One and the same sample provided the 11 T cell receptor beta chains below, sequenced in a study of vaccination and CD4 T cells after COVID-19 (dated 2022 in TCRdb). Library creation used PCR. The data were produced on an Illumina iSeq 100. TCRdb passed the public sequencing reads through fastp at Q25 and MiXCR, retaining productive beta sequences. Each entry is one CDR3 protein sequence, shown with its most common DNA and genes. The sample contains about 28,000 distinct CDR3 sequences, under 60% of them found a single time. The top ten constitute roughly 5.5% of the sample. This specimen's time point label, interpreted: late sampling 161 to 241 days after vaccination in a few convalescent patients. This sample comprised CD4+ T cells from blood, obtained about 7 months after SARS-CoV-2 vaccination. The receptors come from a human donor who had recovered from COVID-19.

This clonotype appeared once. The rearrangement joins TRBV27 to TRBJ2-7; no clear D gene. Germline loops: CDR1 MNHEY, CDR2 SMNVEV (reference sequence). V was trimmed by 3 bases and J by 3 bases, leaving 9 bases between them. The CDR3 is 13 amino acids. The DNA for the CDR3 is TGTGCCAGCAGTTTCAGTACACTCTACGAGCAGTACTTC. Translating gives CASSFSTLYEQYF.

The chain joins TRBV25-1 to TRBJ2-5; 7 bases match TRBD2. The germline V gene has CDR1 MGHDK and CDR2 SYGVNS. V shed 1 base and J 5 bases; nucleotides not matched to a gene: 7. The CDR3 consists of 15 residues. Here the CDR3 reads CASSEFSSGEETQYF. The CDR3 DNA reads as TGTGCCAGCAGTGAATTTTCTAGCGGCGAGGAGACCCAGTACTTC.

The V and J genes are TRBV20-1 and TRBJ2-7; a possible D gene is TRBD2 (6 bases). V gave up 1 base and J gave up 2 bases, with 18 bases separating them. The CDR3 is made up of 16 amino acids. Per germline, CDR1 DFQATT and CDR2 SNEGSKA (reference sequence). The DNA for the CDR3 is TGCAGTGCTAGAGGCGGCACGCCGGGAGAGACCTACGAGCAGTACTTC. It is translated as CSARGGTPGETYEQYF.

This clonotype was picked up a small number of times. The V and J genes are TRBV7-3 and TRBJ1-1; D unresolved. The V gene's germline CDR1 is SGHTA and CDR2 FQGTGA. This CDR3 is built from 13 residues. Trimming took off 3 bases at V and 2 bases at J, with 7 bases between the two ends. This CDR3 reads CASSFEYNTEAFF. In DNA, the CDR3 is TGTGCCAGCAGCTTCGAGTACAACACTGAAGCTTTCTTT.

The chain couples TRBV19 to TRBJ1-5, with a tentative D call TRBD1 (5 bases). The V gene's germline CDR1 is LNHDA and CDR2 SQIVND (reference sequence). This CDR3 spans 13 amino acids. With 3 bases removed from V and 6 bases from J, the gap between germline ends came to 9 bases. This CDR3 reads CASSIIGTQPQHF. The CDR3 DNA reads TGTGCCAGTAGTATCATAGGGACTCAGCCCCAGCATTTT.

This clonotype was recorded a few times. The chain recombines TRBV20-1 with TRBJ2-1; perhaps TRBD2 as D (5 bases). The V gene's germline CDR1 is DFQATT and CDR2 SNEGSKA (reference sequence). Trimming cost V 1 base and J 7 bases, with 11 bases left between them. The CDR3 runs to 13 residues. Here the CDR3 reads CSARAGTLNEQFF. Written as DNA, the CDR3 is TGCAGTGCTAGAGCGGGAACCTTGAATGAGCAGTTCTTC.

This clonotype is medium-sized within its sample. This chain uses TRBV4-2 with TRBJ2-2, with D possibly called TRBD1 or TRBD2 (5 bases each). Germline assignment: CDR1 LGHNA and CDR2 YNFKEQ. The V gene lost 0 bases and the J gene lost 5 bases, with 10 bases spanning the gap. This CDR3 region has 15 residues. CDR3 coding DNA: TGTGCCAGCAGCCAAGAGGGCAGGGAGACCGGGGAGCTGTTTTTT. Translated, it gives CASSQEGRETGELFF.

Only a few counts were recorded for this clonotype. The J gene is TRBJ2-3, the V gene TRBV24-1; TRBD2 might be the D (6 bases). Trimming left V 0 bases short and J 2 bases short, with 8 bases between. Germline V lookup: CDR1 KGHDR, CDR2 SFDVKD. The CDR3 has 15 amino acids. The CDR3, as DNA: TGTGCCACCAGTGATTTGGGGGGGATCACAGATACGCAGTATTTT. Its translation: CATSDLGGITDTQYF.

The DNA of the CDR3 is TGTGCCAGCAGCTTACTTAGCAGCGGTGAGCAGTTCTTC. Translated, it gives CASSLLSSGEQFF. The chain recombines TRBV7-3 with TRBJ2-1; a weak D match, TRBD2 (5 bases). The CDR3 runs to 13 residues. Trimming cost V 2 bases and J 9 bases, with 11 bases left between them. CDR1 and CDR2 from the germline V gene are SGHTA and FQGTGA.

The V and J genes are TRBV19 and TRBJ1-2; D is possibly TRBD1 (5 bases). The V end lost 9 bases, the J end lost 8 bases, and 25 bases lay between the germline ends. Germline loops: CDR1 LNHDA, CDR2 SQIVND (reference sequence). There are 15 residues in the CDR3. The CDR3 nucleotides read TGTGCCAGCGCGGACGGGGCCGCTTCGGGGTCCGGCTACACCTTC. Its protein is CASADGAASGSGYTF.

The chain is built from TRBV7-2 and TRBJ2-7; 12 bases agree with TRBD2. CDR1 and CDR2 (germline): SGHTA, FQGNSA. The CDR3 covers 14 residues. The CDR3 here is CASSPTSGRYEQYF. DNA of the CDR3: TGTGCGTCGTCCCCCACTAGCGGGAGGTACGAGCAGTACTTC.